The rows below give T cell receptor beta chains drawn from one sample of a study of T-cell memory formation after mild COVID-19. Each CDR3 protein is one row after TCRdb ran MiXCR on the 5' RACE reads. The repertoire has 550,000 to 700,000 distinct CDR3 sequences, 18% of them found once; the top ten carry around 12%. The sequenced material came from PBMCs or a T cell subset sorted from them (not recorded which). These receptors were collected from an adult woman who had mild COVID-19 (a few samples of this study predate the infection). Cell type and time point are not known. CDR3s include the opening cysteine and the closing phenylalanine or tryptophan. A D gene is named only where the DNA matches it firmly. Only part of the rows carry a size: once, few, many, or a class if the clone is expanded.

j_call	clone_size	d_call	v_call	cdr3_nt	cdr3_aa
TRBJ2-3	NA	NA	TRBV5-1	TGCGCCAGCAGCTTGGGAATGACCACTAGCACAGATACGCAGTATTTT	CASSLGMTTSTDTQYF
TRBJ2-3	NA	TRBD1	TRBV12-3/TRBV12-4	TGTGCCAGCAGTTTTCGGGCAGGGGGTCGGGATACGCAGTATTTT	CASSFRAGGRDTQYF
TRBJ1-2	NA	TRBD1	TRBV5-6	TGTGCCAGCAGCGGGACAGTGCCGCATGGCTACACCTTC	CASSGTVPHGYTF
TRBJ1-1	NA	TRBD1	TRBV4-2	TGTGCCAGCACCCTAGGGACAGGGAACACTGAAGCTTTCTTT	CASTLGTGNTEAFF
TRBJ2-7	NA	TRBD2	TRBV7-8	TGTGCCAGCAGCTTTGGAAGCGGGGGTATCCACGAGCAGTACTTC	CASSFGSGGIHEQYF
TRBJ2-2	NA	NA	TRBV13	TGTGCCAGCTCCCGGCTAGCGTACGACCGGGAGCTGTTTTTT	CASSRLAYDRELFF
TRBJ1-2	NA	TRBD1	TRBV20-1	TGCAGTGCTAAACGGACAGGCCGAGCTAACTATGGCTACACCTTC	CSAKRTGRANYGYTF
TRBJ2-5	NA	TRBD1	TRBV7-9	TGTGCCAGCAGCCCCATCTGGGACAGGGCAGAGACCCAGTACTTC	CASSPIWDRAETQYF
TRBJ2-4	NA	TRBD1	TRBV5-1	TGCGCCAGCAGCTGGGACAGCCTGCTAGCCAAAAACATTCAGTACTTC	CASSWDSLLAKNIQYF
TRBJ2-1	NA	NA	TRBV29-1	TGCAGCGTTGAAAAGGTGTCAATGGGACCCCAAGTGGAGGACAATGAGCAGTTCTTC	CSVEKVSMGPQVEDNEQFF
TRBJ2-5	NA	NA	TRBV24-1	TGTGCCACCAGCCAAGAGGACCCGGGGACCCAGTACTTC	CATSQEDPGTQYF
TRBJ2-1	NA	NA	TRBV5-6	TGTGCCAGCAGCCCCCCACAGCGGAGCTCCTACAATGAGCAGTTCTTC	CASSPPQRSSYNEQFF
TRBJ2-1	NA	NA	TRBV7-9	TGTGCCAGCAGCTGGACACCGCGCTACAATGAGCAGTTCTTC	CASSWTPRYNEQFF
TRBJ2-5	few	TRBD1	TRBV7-2	TGTGCCAGCAGCTTACAGGGGGCTGGGTACCAAGAGACCCAGTACTTC	CASSLQGAGYQETQYF
TRBJ2-1	NA	TRBD1	TRBV6-5	TGTGCCAGCAGTTTGGACAGGGGGGTGGAAAATGAGCAGTTCTTC	CASSLDRGVENEQFF
TRBJ1-1	NA	NA	TRBV7-9	TGTGCCAGCAGAAGGACGGGGGAAGCTTTCTTT	CASRRTGEAFF
TRBJ2-1	NA	TRBD2	TRBV20-1	TGCAGTGCTAGAAGACTAGCGGGAGCAGAGTCCTACAATGAGCAGTTCTTC	CSARRLAGAESYNEQFF
TRBJ2-1	NA	TRBD1	TRBV11-2	TGTGCCAGCAGCCCCTCAAGGGACAGGGGGTACAATGAGCAGTTCTTC	CASSPSRDRGYNEQFF
TRBJ2-7	few	NA	TRBV15	TGTGCCACCAGCAGAGTAAGGGACGGCGAGTACGAGCAGTACTTC	CATSRVRDGEYEQYF
TRBJ1-5	few	TRBD1	TRBV6-2/TRBV6-3	TGTGCCAGCAGTTACATATGGACAGGGGGCAATCAGCCCCAGCATTTT	CASSYIWTGGNQPQHF
TRBJ2-3	NA	NA	TRBV5-1	TGCGCCAGCAGGAACTACGCCCCCCGTGATACGCAGTATTTT	CASRNYAPRDTQYF
TRBJ2-1	NA	TRBD1	TRBV30	TGTGCTTGGTCAGGGGGCTACAATGAGCAGTTCTTC	CAWSGGYNEQFF
TRBJ2-5	NA	NA	TRBV5-5	TGTGCCAGCAGCTTCACAGCGGAAGAGACCCAGTACTTC	CASSFTAEETQYF
TRBJ2-1	NA	NA	TRBV5-1	TGCGCCAGCAGCTGGCGGGGATCCTCCTACAATGAGCAGTTCTTC	CASSWRGSSYNEQFF
TRBJ1-1	NA	TRBD1	TRBV12-3/TRBV12-4	TGTGCCAGCAGTTTTAGGGGGCAGGACACTGAAGCTTTCTTT	CASSFRGQDTEAFF
TRBJ2-6	NA	TRBD1	TRBV2	TGTGCCAGCAGTGCTGACAGGGCAGGGGCCAACGTCCTGACTTTC	CASSADRAGANVLTF
TRBJ2-7	NA	NA	TRBV20-1	TGCAGTGCTAGCTTAGCGCTAACCTACGAGCAGTACTTC	CSASLALTYEQYF
TRBJ2-7	NA	NA	TRBV25-1	TGTGCCAGCAGTGGGCCGGGGTTCTACGAGCAGTACTTC	CASSGPGFYEQYF
TRBJ2-6	few	NA	TRBV3-1	TGTGCCAGCAGCCAAGATTGGACAGCTGGGGCCAACGTCCTGACTTTC	CASSQDWTAGANVLTF
TRBJ2-3	few	TRBD1	TRBV18	TGTGCCAGCTCGCGCGGACAGGGGAAGGCAGATACGCAGTATTTT	CASSRGQGKADTQYF
TRBJ2-3	few	TRBD2	TRBV6-6	TGTGCCAGCAGTTGGAGTACTAGCGGGAATCTAGATACGCAGTATTTT	CASSWSTSGNLDTQYF
TRBJ2-5	NA	NA	TRBV7-6	TGTGCCAGCAGCTTACCAAGATTCCAGGGTGGAGAGACCCAGTACTTC	CASSLPRFQGGETQYF
TRBJ1-6	few	NA	TRBV5-1	TGCGCCAGCAGCCCGGGGAGGGGAACGAAAAATTCACCCCTCCACTTT	CASSPGRGTKNSPLHF
TRBJ1-2	few	NA	TRBV9	TGTGCCAGCAGCGTAGAAGGACAGAACTATGGCTACACCTTC	CASSVEGQNYGYTF
TRBJ1-4	NA	NA	TRBV4-1	TGCGCCAGCAGCCAAGACGGGGGGCGGCTAGGCAATGAAAAACTGTTTTTT	CASSQDGGRLGNEKLFF
TRBJ2-2	NA	TRBD2	TRBV19	TGTGCCAGTAGCCTCATAGCGGGAGAGCACACCGGGGAGCTGTTTTTT	CASSLIAGEHTGELFF
TRBJ1-1	NA	NA	TRBV7-8	TGTGCCAGCAGGGGTGTGAGGGGCCGAACTGAAGCTTTCTTT	CASRGVRGRTEAFF
TRBJ2-3	many	NA	TRBV7-9	TGTGCCAGCAGCTTAGAACGGCTTAGCACAGATACGCAGTATTTT	CASSLERLSTDTQYF
TRBJ2-7	few	TRBD2	TRBV27	TGTGCCAGCAGTTTCCCAGCGGGGGGCGAGCAGTACTTC	CASSFPAGGEQYF